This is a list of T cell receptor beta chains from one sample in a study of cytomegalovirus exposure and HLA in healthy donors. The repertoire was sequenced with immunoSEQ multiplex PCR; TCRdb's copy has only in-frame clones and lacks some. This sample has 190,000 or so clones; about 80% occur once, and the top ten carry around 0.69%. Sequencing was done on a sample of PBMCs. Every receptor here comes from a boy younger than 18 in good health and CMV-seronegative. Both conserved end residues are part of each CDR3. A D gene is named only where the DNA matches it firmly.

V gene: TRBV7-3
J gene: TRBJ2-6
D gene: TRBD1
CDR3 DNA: TGTGCCAGCAGCTTACAACAGGGGACTGGGGCCAACGTCCTGACTTTC
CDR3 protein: CASSLQQGTGANVLTF

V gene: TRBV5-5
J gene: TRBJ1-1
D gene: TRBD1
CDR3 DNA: TGTGCCAGCAGCTTGGCCGATGGACAGGGCACTGAAGCTTTCTTT
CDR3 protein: CASSLADGQGTEAFF

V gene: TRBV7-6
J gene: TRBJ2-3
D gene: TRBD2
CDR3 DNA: TGTGCCAGCAGCTCTCGGGAGGTCGCAGATACGCAGTATTTT
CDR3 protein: CASSSREVADTQYF

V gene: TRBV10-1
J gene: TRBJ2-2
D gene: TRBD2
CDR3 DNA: TGCGCCAGCAGTGAGTCGACTAGCGGGACCGGGGAGCTGTTTTTT
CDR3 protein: CASSESTSGTGELFF

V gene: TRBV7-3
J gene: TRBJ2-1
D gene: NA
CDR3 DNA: TGTGCCAGCAGCTTAGTGTTGGGGGGGCTCAATGAGCAGTTCTTC
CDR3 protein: CASSLVLGGLNEQFF

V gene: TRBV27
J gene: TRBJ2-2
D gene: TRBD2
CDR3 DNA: TGTGCCAGCAGACTGACTAGCGGGAACACCGGGGAGCTGTTTTTT
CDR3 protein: CASRLTSGNTGELFF

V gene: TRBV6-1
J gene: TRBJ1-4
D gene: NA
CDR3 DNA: TGTGCCAGCAGTGAAATGAAGGGGGGGGAAGGGAATGAAAAACTGTTTTTT
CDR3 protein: CASSEMKGGEGNEKLFF

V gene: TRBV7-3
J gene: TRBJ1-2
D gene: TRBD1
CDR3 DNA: TGTGCCAGCAGCCCAGACAGGGACCTCTATGGCTACACCTTC
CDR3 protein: CASSPDRDLYGYTF

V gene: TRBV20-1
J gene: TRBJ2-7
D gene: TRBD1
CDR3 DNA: TGCAGTGCTACCGGGACAGACGAGCAGTACTTC
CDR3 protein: CSATGTDEQYF

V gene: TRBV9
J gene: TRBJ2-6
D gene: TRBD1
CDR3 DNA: TGTGCCAGCAGCGTAGTAGGGCAGGGGGCGTCTGGGGCCAACGTCCTGACTTTC
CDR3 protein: CASSVVGQGASGANVLTF

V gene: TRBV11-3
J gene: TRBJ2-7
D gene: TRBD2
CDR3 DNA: TGTGCCAGCAGCTTCCAGCGGGAGAGGTACGAGCAGTACTTC
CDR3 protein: CASSFQRERYEQYF

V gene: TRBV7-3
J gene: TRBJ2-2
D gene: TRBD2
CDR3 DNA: TGTGCCAGCAGCTCTCTAGCGGGAGGGCCTTTGACCGGGGAGCTGTTTTTT
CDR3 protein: CASSSLAGGPLTGELFF

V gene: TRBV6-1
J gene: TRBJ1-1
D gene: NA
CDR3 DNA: TGTGCCAGCACACCCGGGAGCCAAATGAACACTGAAGCTTTCTTT
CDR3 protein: CASTPGSQMNTEAFF